This TCR beta chain was documented in a study of CD8+ T cells in alopecia areata. Reverse transcription of extracted RNA yielded cDNA, which provided the sequencing template. Measured with immunoSEQ multiplex PCR; TCRdb has only the in-frame clones, and not every one. The repertoire holds around 140,000 clones, with roughly 50% as singletons. Findings and limits, study-wide: Normal skin's resident alphabeta T cells are also sequenced in scalp samples. Clonality in lesional scalp, especially alopecia totalis/universalis, exceeded that of normal scalp. Numerous expanded lesional clones remained in scalp and blood during tofacitinib.

This clone was seen a handful of times. Its antigen remains unknown. Regarding treatment: oral pan-JAK inhibitor, 5-10 mg twice daily. The CDR3 contains 14 residues. Trimming stripped 0 bases from V and 3 bases from J, with 12 bases between. In germline, CDR1 is GTSNPN, CDR2 SVGIG (reference sequence). The chain is built from TRBV30 and TRBJ2-7; maybe TRBD2 (6 bases). This TCR was recovered from a human donor with alopecia areata. Sequencing used CD8+ T cells sorted from blood, obtained at week 4, from a patient treated with tofacitinib. CDR3 amino acids: CAWSVREVFYEQYF. The DNA for the CDR3 is TGTGCCTGGAGTGTGAGGGAGGTATTCTACGAGCAGTACTTC.